The 20 T cell receptor beta chains below were found in one sample sequenced in a study of radiotherapy plus CTLA-4 blockade in lung cancer. Clones were sequenced by immunoSEQ multiplex PCR, and TCRdb holds only the in-frame ones, with some missing. The repertoire holds 55,000 to 80,000 clones, approximately 80% seen once, with about 4.5% in the top ten. The sample here was peripheral blood, taken from a patient treated with radiotherapy plus ipilimumab. Receptors originate from a human donor with non-small cell lung cancer who had a complete response to radiotherapy plus ipilimumab.

Turning to this clone: The same CDR3 can be traced to other DNA sequences in this sample. This chain connects TRBV6-5 to TRBJ2-3, with D unclear. Trimming stripped 6 bases from V and 3 bases from J, with 4 bases between. Germline-derived CDR1 and CDR2 are MNHEY and SVGAGI. The CDR3 has 11 amino acids. The CDR3 coding sequence is TGTGCCAGCAGCCAAACAGATACGCAGTATTTT. It translates to CASSQTDTQYF.

This chain connects TRBV7-2 to TRBJ1-2, with D perhaps matching TRBD1 (5 bases). The germline CDR1 and CDR2 sequences are SGHTA and FQGNSA. The length of the CDR3 is 12 residues. V lost 3 bases to trimming and J lost 7 bases, with 9 bases between them. In DNA form, the CDR3 reads TGTGCCAGCAGCTTTTCGGGGGGTGGCTACACCTTC. It specifies CASSFSGGGYTF. Full variable domain (outside the CDR3, taken from reference TRBV7-2 and TRBJ1-2): GAGVSQSPSNKVTEKGKDVELRCDPISGHTALYWYRQSLGQGLEFLIYFQGNSAPDKSGLPSDRFSAERTGGSVSTLTIQRTQQEDSAVYLCASSFSGGGYTFGSGTRLTVV.

This chain connects TRBV7-6 to TRBJ2-1; possibly TRBD2 for D (5 bases). The CDR3 totals 14 residues. The V gene lost 2 bases and the J gene lost 5 bases, with 10 bases spanning the gap. Germline CDR1 and CDR2: SGHVS and FNYEAQ. This CDR3 is CASSLRGNHNEQFF. The CDR3 DNA follows: TGTGCCAGCAGCTTAAGAGGGAACCACAATGAGCAGTTCTTC.

The chain couples TRBV7-8 to TRBJ1-1, with D hard to call. V was cut by 3 bases and J by 1 base, with 9 bases left in between. This CDR3 has 14 residues. CDR1 is SGHVS and CDR2 is FQNEAQ in the germline V gene. The CDR3 region has the DNA TGTGCCAGCAGCTTTGGGCGGGCGAACACTGAAGCTTTCTTT. Residues: CASSFGRANTEAFF. The whole variable domain, remainder taken from reference TRBV7-8 and TRBJ1-1, is GAGVSQSPRYKVAKRGQDVALRCDPISGHVSLFWYQQALGQGPEFLTYFQNEAQLDKSGLPSDRFFAERPEGSVSTLKIQRTQQEDSAVYLCASSFGRANTEAFFGQGTRLTVV.

This clone occurred once. CDR3 protein: CASSVEWGLGEQFF. The DNA for the CDR3 is TGTGCCAGCAGCGTAGAGTGGGGATTGGGTGAGCAGTTCTTC. J is TRBJ2-1 and V is TRBV9; D call uncertain. Germline V gene sequence: CDR1 SGDLS, CDR2 YYNGEE. Trimming cost V 0 bases and J 9 bases, with 13 bases left between them. CDR3 length: 14 residues.

This chain links TRBV5-5 with TRBJ2-7, with D possibly matching TRBD2 (5 bases). This CDR3 has 14 amino acids. Germline V gene data show CDR1 as SGHKS and CDR2 as YYEKEE (reference sequence). V shed 0 bases and J shed 0 bases, with 7 bases lying between them. The CDR3 here is CASSLGGFSYEQYF. CDR3 in DNA: TGTGCCAGCAGCTTGGGAGGGTTCTCCTACGAGCAGTACTTC.

About this clone itself: Other DNA variants within this sample encode the same CDR3. The V gene is TRBV7-8, the J gene TRBJ2-7, with 11 positions matching TRBD2. This CDR3 region has 15 residues. Germline values: CDR1 SGHVS, CDR2 FQNEAQ. CDR3 protein: CASRPLAGDTYEQYV. Here the CDR3 DNA reads TGTGCCAGCAGGCCACTAGCGGGAGACACCTACGAGCAGTATGTC.

The CDR3 loop reads CASSPEEGARYGYTF. The CDR3 DNA reads as TGTGCCAGTAGTCCAGAAGAGGGGGCTCGCTATGGCTACACCTTC. The rearrangement links TRBV19 to TRBJ1-2; 7 nucleotides agree with TRBD1. The length of the CDR3 is 15 residues. V gave up 5 bases and J gave up 4 bases; unmatched junction bases: 10. The germline V gene has CDR1 LNHDA and CDR2 SQIVND (reference sequence).

The chain uses TRBV5-8 and TRBJ1-1; D gene uncertain. The CDR3 spans 17 residues. Trimming shortened V by 0 bases and J by 1 base, and 16 bases separated the two germline ends. The germline gives CDR1 SGHTS, CDR2 YDEGEE. CDR3 sequence reads: CASSLALTAQQNTEAFF. The CDR3 nucleotides read TGTGCCAGCAGCTTGGCCCTAACGGCGCAGCAGAACACTGAAGCTTTCTTT.

The chain couples TRBV5-4 to TRBJ2-1; D ambiguous. Per the germline V gene, CDR1 is SGHNT and CDR2 is YYREEE (reference sequence). Trimming took off 2 bases at V and 8 bases at J, with 14 bases between the two ends. The CDR3 length is 14 residues. CDR3: CASSFHQRIYEQFF. CDR3 nucleotides: TGTGCCAGCAGCTTTCACCAGAGGATCTATGAGCAGTTCTTC.

This clone is categorized as medium-sized (0.01 to 0.1%). The same CDR3 is also encoded by other DNA sequences in this sample. The V call is TRBV19, the J call TRBJ2-3; no firm D call. V gave up 1 base and J gave up 3 bases, with 2 bases separating them. This CDR3 region has 12 residues. CDR1 is LNHDA, CDR2 SQIVND, per germline (reference sequence). The CDR3 loop reads CASSIGTDTQYF. In nucleotides, the CDR3 is TGTGCCAGTAGTATAGGGACAGATACGCAGTATTTT.

This clone was recorded a few times. The gene calls are TRBV7-9 and TRBJ1-6, with D maybe TRBD1 (6 bases). Germline V gives CDR1 SEHNR, CDR2 FQNEAQ (reference sequence). Deletions cut 5 bases from V and 9 bases from J, with 14 bases between. The CDR3 is 14 amino acids. CDR3 sequence: CASSMTGGGSPLHF. The CDR3 DNA reads as TGTGCCAGCAGCATGACAGGTGGAGGTTCACCCCTCCACTTT.

In this sample, this clone turned up a few times. The chain employs TRBV6-1 and TRBJ1-2, with D tentatively TRBD1 (5 bases). CDR1 is MNHNS and CDR2 is SASEGT in the germline V gene. This CDR3 has 14 amino acids. Trimming cost V 6 bases and J 0 bases, with 11 bases left between them. This CDR3 is CASRASTANYGYTF. The DNA of the CDR3 is TGTGCCAGCAGGGCTTCGACAGCTAACTATGGCTACACCTTC.

The V call is TRBV7-9, the J call TRBJ2-5; 7 bases fit TRBD1. The CDR3 has 17 residues. CDR1 is SEHNR and CDR2 is FQNEAQ in the germline V gene (reference sequence). V lost 2 bases, J lost 2 bases, and 11 bases stayed unmatched. The DNA for the CDR3 is TGTGCCAGCAGCTTACCGGGACAGAGTTTTAGACAAGAGACCCAGTACTTC. Translating gives CASSLPGQSFRQETQYF. Based on the CDR3 plus reference TRBV7-9 and TRBJ2-5, the full variable domain is DTGVSQNPRHKITKRGQNVTFRCDPISEHNRLYWYRQTLGQGPEFLTYFQNEAQLEKSRLLSDRFSAERPKGSFSTLEIQRTEQGDSAMYLCASSLPGQSFRQETQYFGPGTRLLVL.

The chain links TRBV7-2 to TRBJ2-5; D remains ambiguous. The CDR3 has 13 amino acids. Trimming took off 0 bases at V and 5 bases at J, with 7 bases between the two ends. The V gene's germline CDR1 is SGHTA and CDR2 FQGNSA. Written as DNA, the CDR3 is TGTGCCAGCAGCTTAGCAGGTTGGGAGACCCAGTACTTC. It yields the protein CASSLAGWETQYF.

The chain combines TRBV11-3 with TRBJ1-1; D not resolved. Looked up from germline, CDR1 is SGHNT and CDR2 is YENEEA. V dropped 3 bases and J dropped 1 base, with 3 bases sitting between them. CDR3 size: 12 residues. The CDR3 region is CASSLENTEAFF. CDR3 DNA sequence: TGTGCCAGCAGCTTGGAGAACACTGAAGCTTTCTTT.

The chain is built from TRBV4-1 and TRBJ2-1; 9 nucleotides align to TRBD2. Germline V gene lookup returns CDR1 MGHRA and CDR2 YSYEKL. This CDR3 spans 17 amino acids. After removal of 0 bases from V and 3 bases from J, the junction contained 6 bases not matched to a gene. For the CDR3, the DNA is TGCGCCAGCAGCCAAGAATATCGCGGGAGGGACTACAATGAGCAGTTCTTC. This encodes CASSQEYRGRDYNEQFF.

The chain has TRBV27 and TRBJ1-2, with 9 bases identical to TRBD1. The trim removed 4 bases at V and 8 bases at J, leaving 5 bases unmatched. The CDR3 consists of 13 residues. In germline, CDR1 is MNHEY, CDR2 SMNVEV (reference sequence). In DNA form, the CDR3 reads TGTGCCAGCAGTTCTAGGACAGGGGTAGGCTACACCTTC. Encoded protein: CASSSRTGVGYTF.

The chain joins TRBV27 to TRBJ1-4; a weak D match, TRBD1 (6 bases). The V end lost 9 bases, the J end lost 7 bases, and 15 bases lay between the germline ends. Germline V gene sequence: CDR1 MNHEY, CDR2 SMNVEV (reference sequence). The CDR3 is 13 residues long. CDR3 in DNA: TGTGCCAGTTCTGGGACATGGGGTGAAAAACTGTTTTTT. It encodes CASSGTWGEKLFF.

Here the CDR3 reads CASSPGQRNTGELFF. In DNA form, the CDR3 reads TGTGCCAGCAGTCCGGGACAGCGGAACACCGGGGAGCTGTTTTTT. This chain joins TRBV27 and TRBJ2-2, with 7 bases identical to TRBD1. J gave up 1 base and V 5 bases, and 4 bases lay outside the gene matches. The germline V gene encodes CDR1 MNHEY and CDR2 SMNVEV (reference sequence). This CDR3 region has 15 residues.